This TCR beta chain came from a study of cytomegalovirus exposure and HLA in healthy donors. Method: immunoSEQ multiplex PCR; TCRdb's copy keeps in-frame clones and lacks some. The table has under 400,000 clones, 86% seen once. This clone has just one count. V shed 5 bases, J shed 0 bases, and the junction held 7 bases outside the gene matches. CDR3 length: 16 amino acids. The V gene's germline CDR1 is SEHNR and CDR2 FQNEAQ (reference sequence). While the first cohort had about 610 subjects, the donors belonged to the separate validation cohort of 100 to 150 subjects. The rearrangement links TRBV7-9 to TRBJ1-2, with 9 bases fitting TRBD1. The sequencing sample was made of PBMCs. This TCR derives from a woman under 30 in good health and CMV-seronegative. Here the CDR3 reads CASSTPGTGPNYGYTF. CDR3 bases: TGTGCCAGCAGCACCCCCGGGACAGGGCCTAACTATGGCTACACCTTC.